One and the same sample provided the 4 T cell receptor beta chains below, sequenced in a study of T-cell reconstitution after alpha-beta-depleted transplantation in children (dated by TCRdb to 2016 to 2017). This specimen's treatment or condition label, interpreted: allogeneic hematopoietic cell transplantation with graft depleted of TCRalphabeta T cells and CD19 B cells. Library creation used PCR. TCRdb names Illumina HiSeq 2500 as the instrument used. Molecular barcoding was employed in the preparation of TCR libraries, with unique molecular identifiers being used to normalize TCRbeta repertoire quantification. Starting from the raw public reads, TCRdb applied fastp trimming at Q25, assembled clones with MiXCR and retained in-frame beta chains. Identical CDR3 proteins give one entry, which carries the most common genes and DNA. The sample contains about 980,000 distinct CDR3 sequences, around 30% of them found a single time. Clones ranked in the top ten supply 25% to 35% of the sample.

This specimen was PBMCs, mostly from graft donor cells, taken 360 days after TCRalphabeta/CD19-depleted stem cell transplant. These receptors originate from a boy under two years old who had a stem cell transplant for SCID, so the T cells may come from the graft donor.

This clonotype was detected a few times. This sequence joins TRBV4-2 and TRBJ2-1, with D unresolved. Per germline, CDR1 LGHNA and CDR2 YNFKEQ. V was pared by 5 bases and J by 0 bases, with 14 bases between. The CDR3 totals 16 residues. The CDR3 loop is CASSAKQVSSYNEQFF. CDR3 nucleotides: TGTGCCAGCAGCGCGAAGCAGGTGAGCTCCTACAATGAGCAGTTCTTC.

The chain is built from TRBV5-1 and TRBJ1-5; D unresolved. Trimming took 0 bases from V and 9 from J, leaving 19 bases between them. This CDR3 has 16 residues. Looked up from germline, CDR1 is SGHRS and CDR2 is YFSETQ. The DNA of the CDR3 is TGCGCCAGCAGCTTGGAACGACTCCGATTGTATCGGCCCCAGCATTTT. Encoded protein: CASSLERLRLYRPQHF. The variable domain in full, completed from reference TRBV5-1 and TRBJ1-5, reads KAGVTQTPRYLIKTRGQQVTLSCSPISGHRSVSWYQQTPGQGLQFLFEYFSETQRNKGNFPGRFSGRQFSNSRSEMNVSTLELGDSALYLCASSLERLRLYRPQHFGDGTRLSIL.

The V and J genes are TRBV2 and TRBJ2-7, with D perhaps given as TRBD1 or TRBD2 (5 bases each). V lost 10 bases to trimming and J lost 4 bases, with 23 bases between them. CDR1 is SNHLY, CDR2 FYNNEI, per germline. This CDR3 spans 15 amino acids. The CDR3 nucleotides are TGTGCCACCAATTCTCTTGGGACGGTGACGTACGAGCAGTACTTC. Translated: CATNSLGTVTYEQYF.

This clonotype has a handful of counts. V is TRBV27 and J is TRBJ2-2, with 9 bases aligning to TRBD2. The CDR3 runs 16 residues. Germline lookup yields CDR1 MNHEY and CDR2 SMNVEV (reference sequence). With V trimmed by 7 bases and J by 2 bases, 8 bases remained unmatched. The CDR3, as DNA: TGTGCCAGCAAGATTAGCGGGGGACCTAACACCGGGGAGCTGTTTTTT. Translation: CASKISGGPNTGELFF.